Below are 26 T cell receptor beta chains sequenced from a single sample in a study of T cell responses to AZD1222 COVID-19 vaccine. TCRdb keeps only in-frame clones here, not all; method: immunoSEQ multiplex PCR. The sample holds about 140,000 clones, 90% to 95% seen once. The sample consisted of peripheral blood, taken 28 days after the second AZD1222 dose. These receptors came from an adult who received the AZD1222 COVID-19 vaccine.

The gene calls are TRBV15 and TRBJ2-3, with D maybe TRBD2 (5 bases). CDR1 is LNHNV and CDR2 is YYDKDF in the germline V gene (reference sequence). V lost 0 bases to trimming and J lost 4 bases, with 8 bases between them. This CDR3 has 14 amino acids. The CDR3 nucleotides are TGTGCCACCAGCAGAGAAGGGAGCGCAGATACGCAGTATTTT. Protein: CATSREGSADTQYF.

CDR3 coding DNA: TGTGCCATCAGTGATGCTGAGGGCTACGAGCAGTACTTC. Its protein is CAISDAEGYEQYF. The chain uses TRBV10-3 and TRBJ2-7; D possibly corresponds to TRBD2 (5 bases). Germline CDR1 is ENHRY and CDR2 is SYGVKD. Trimming cost V 3 bases and J 3 bases, with 9 bases left between them. The CDR3 spans 13 residues.

The V and J genes are TRBV3-1 (or the pseudogene TRBV3-2) and TRBJ2-5; D is perhaps TRBD1 (6 bases). Trimming took 0 bases from V and 2 from J, leaving 10 bases between them. The CDR3 is made up of 15 amino acids. Germline V gives CDR1 LGHDT, CDR2 YNNKEL (reference sequence). This CDR3 reads CASSQDAGTQETQYF. The CDR3 DNA follows: TGTGCCAGCAGCCAAGATGCCGGGACACAAGAGACCCAGTACTTC.

This chain connects TRBV4-3 to TRBJ2-3; D is tentatively TRBD1 or TRBD2 (7 bases each). Germline V CDR1 and CDR2: LGHNA, YSLEER. This CDR3 contains 15 residues. Trimming took off 0 bases at V and 6 bases at J, with 13 bases between the two ends. The CDR3 DNA follows: TGCGCCAGCAGCCAAGAGGAGCAGGGGGGGGATACGCAGTATTTT. Its translation: CASSQEEQGGDTQYF.

The chain has TRBV25-1 and TRBJ1-4; D might be TRBD1 (6 bases). The CDR3 spans 13 residues. Germline V lookup: CDR1 MGHDK, CDR2 SYGVNS. V dropped 8 bases and J dropped 8 bases, with 15 bases sitting between them. CDR3 DNA sequence: TGTGCCAGCTCCACAGGGAAAAACGAAAAACTGTTTTTT. Translating it yields CASSTGKNEKLFF.

V and J are TRBV3-1 (or the pseudogene TRBV3-2) and TRBJ2-3, with TRBD2 identical over 8 bases. V gave up 3 bases and J gave up 2 bases; unmatched junction bases: 4. Germline V gene sequence: CDR1 LGHDT, CDR2 YNNKEL (reference sequence). This CDR3 region has 15 residues. DNA of the CDR3: TGTGCCAGCAGCCAGACTAGCGAAGTCACAGATACGCAGTATTTT. This encodes CASSQTSEVTDTQYF.

This chain uses TRBV28 with TRBJ1-1; D is ambiguous. CDR3 length equals 11 residues. Trimming left V 3 bases short and J 8 bases short, with 7 bases between. Germline V CDR1 and CDR2: MDHEN, SYDVKM. In DNA form, the CDR3 reads TGTGCCAGCAGTTTCACTTCGGAAGCTTTCTTT. It specifies CASSFTSEAFF.

The gene calls are TRBV21-1 and TRBJ2-2; the table's D gene call, TRBD2, was not cross checked with the DNA. TRBV21-1 represents a pseudogene. CDR3 size: 13 residues. CDR3 residues: CASSKGSTGELFF. In DNA, the CDR3 is TGTGCCAGCAGCAAGGGGAGCACCGGGGAGCTGTTTTTT.

Points on this clone: The sample has other DNA sequences that encode this CDR3 too. The V and J genes are TRBV6-1 and TRBJ1-1; no clear D. V lost 2 bases and J 1 base, leaving 5 bases between the germline ends. The length of the CDR3 is 13 residues. Germline V CDR1 and CDR2: MNHNS, SASEGT. The CDR3 bases are TGTGCCAGCAGTGAATGGGGGAACACTGAAGCTTTCTTT. Translating it yields CASSEWGNTEAFF.

The chain recombines TRBV6-5 with TRBJ2-7; TRBD2 matches 10 bases. Trimming cost V 5 bases and J 4 bases; bases outside gene matches: 5. Germline CDR1 reads MNHEY; CDR2 reads SVGAGI. CDR3 length equals 14 residues. The CDR3: CASSPLAGRYEQYF. CDR3 nucleotides: TGTGCCAGCAGTCCACTAGCGGGGAGATACGAGCAGTACTTC.

In its sample, this clone was seen a few times. This chain connects TRBV28 to TRBJ1-1, with a tentative D call TRBD1 (5 bases). V shed 3 bases and J shed 5 bases, with 16 bases lying between them. The CDR3 covers 15 residues. Germline V CDR1 and CDR2: MDHEN, SYDVKM. CDR3 in amino acids: CASSFQAGSGTEAFF. Here the CDR3 DNA reads TGTGCCAGCAGTTTCCAGGCAGGGTCGGGAACTGAAGCTTTCTTT.

The chain uses TRBV9 and TRBJ1-1, with a tentative D call TRBD1 (6 bases). The CDR3 runs to 13 residues. V was clipped by 3 bases and J by 4 bases, with 10 bases between them. Per germline, CDR1 SGDLS and CDR2 YYNGEE. The CDR3 spells CASSEGGPTEAFF. As DNA, the CDR3 is TGTGCCAGCAGCGAAGGGGGACCCACTGAAGCTTTCTTT.

This chain connects TRBV7-9 to TRBJ1-1, with D uncertain. From germline, CDR1 is SEHNR and CDR2 FQNEAQ (reference sequence). Deletions cut 8 bases from V and 3 bases from J, with 13 bases between. The CDR3 consists of 13 residues. CDR3 residues: CASVKRWDTEAFF. The CDR3 nucleotides are TGTGCCAGCGTAAAGAGGTGGGACACTGAAGCTTTCTTT.

The chain carries TRBV5-1 and TRBJ1-1; D is undetermined. The CDR3 runs to 14 residues. Trimming stripped 1 base from V and 1 base from J, with 8 bases between. Germline lookup yields CDR1 SGHRS and CDR2 YFSETQ. As DNA, the CDR3 is TGCGCCAGCAGCTTGATCAGCTCGAACACTGAAGCTTTCTTT. It translates to CASSLISSNTEAFF.

The V and J genes are TRBV4-1 and TRBJ1-4; the D is unclear. The V end lost 0 bases, the J end lost 6 bases, and 14 bases lay between the germline ends. From germline, CDR1 is MGHRA and CDR2 YSYEKL. The CDR3 is 16 amino acids. The CDR3 DNA sequence: TGCGCCAGCAGCCAAGATGGAGGAGGCACAGATGAAAAACTGTTTTTT. Protein product: CASSQDGGGTDEKLFF.

J is TRBJ2-7 and V is TRBV3-1 (or the pseudogene TRBV3-2), with 12 bases identical to TRBD2. Germline trimming cut 3 bases from V and 3 bases from J; bases unmatched to any gene: 3. CDR3 length: 15 residues. CDR1 is LGHDT, CDR2 YNNKEL, per germline (reference sequence). The CDR3 region has the DNA TGTGCCAGCAGCCACCCGGGACTAGCGGGCTACGAGCAGTACTTC. Its translation: CASSHPGLAGYEQYF.

V is TRBV7-2 and J is TRBJ2-7; 7 bases fit TRBD1. This CDR3 has 14 amino acids. CDR1 and CDR2 (germline): SGHTA, FQGNSA. After removal of 3 bases from V and 2 bases from J, the junction contained 4 bases not matched to a gene. The CDR3 region has the DNA TGTGCCAGCAGCTTTCCGGGACAGACCTACGAGCAGTACTTC. It encodes CASSFPGQTYEQYF.

The chain couples TRBV7-2 to TRBJ2-7, with D uncertain. Trimming took off 8 bases at V and 2 bases at J, with 13 bases between the two ends. The germline gives CDR1 SGHTA, CDR2 FQGNSA. The CDR3 consists of 13 residues. The CDR3 protein is CASRASPPYEQYF. In DNA form, the CDR3 reads TGTGCCAGCCGGGCCAGCCCACCCTACGAGCAGTACTTC.

The V and J genes are TRBV13 and TRBJ2-5, with 7 bases identical to TRBD2. V lost 5 bases and J lost 4; bases outside the gene matches: 10. This CDR3 is built from 15 residues. Germline V gives CDR1 PRHDT, CDR2 FYEKMQ (reference sequence). The chain's CDR3 is CASSAFGGSRETQYF. Here the CDR3 DNA reads TGTGCCAGCAGCGCCTTCGGGGGGTCTAGAGAGACCCAGTACTTC.

The count of this clone is one. The gene calls are TRBV7-9 and TRBJ1-4, with a weak D call TRBD1 (5 bases). Germline V CDR1 and CDR2: SEHNR, FQNEAQ (reference sequence). V lost 5 bases, J lost 6 bases, and 16 bases lay in between. CDR3 size: 15 residues. The CDR3 bases are TGTGCCAGCAGCGGGGGAGGGAGGAGTCATGAAAAACTGTTTTTT. Translating it yields CASSGGGRSHEKLFF. The full variable domain, completed using reference TRBV7-9 and TRBJ1-4, is DTGVSQNPRHKITKRGQNVTFRCDPISEHNRLYWYRQTLGQGPEFLTYFQNEAQLEKSRLLSDRFSAERPKGSFSTLEIQRTEQGDSAMYLCASSGGGRSHEKLFFGSGTQLSVL.

The gene calls are TRBV5-1 and TRBJ1-3; D gene ambiguous. The germline V gene encodes CDR1 SGHRS and CDR2 YFSETQ. The CDR3 has 13 residues. V lost 7 bases to trimming and J lost 4 bases, with 12 bases between them. The CDR3 protein is CASFEPGGNTIYF. The CDR3 bases are TGCGCCAGCTTCGAGCCGGGAGGAAACACCATATATTTT.

The chain carries TRBV12-3 or TRBV12-4 and TRBJ1-4; a weak D match, TRBD1 (6 bases). The V and J ends lost 6 bases and 13 bases respectively, with 12 bases between them. This CDR3 spans 11 amino acids. For the CDR3, the DNA is TGTGCCAGCAGGCTACAGGGCAGACTGTTTTTT. The encoded protein is CASRLQGRLFF.

The CDR3 loop reads CAISNQGLNTEAFF. The CDR3 DNA follows: TGTGCCATCAGTAATCAGGGTTTGAACACTGAAGCTTTCTTT. This rearrangement joins TRBV10-3 to TRBJ1-1, with a possible D match to TRBD1 (5 bases). V was trimmed by 5 bases and J by 0 bases, leaving 10 bases between them. Germline-derived CDR1 and CDR2 are ENHRY and SYGVKD. The length of the CDR3 is 14 residues.

The V call is TRBV5-1, the J call TRBJ2-5, with a possible D match to TRBD2 (5 bases). V was trimmed by 4 bases and J by 4 bases, leaving 11 bases between them. The germline gives CDR1 SGHRS, CDR2 YFSETQ. The CDR3 has 13 amino acids. The CDR3 sequence is CASSPLGRETQYF. Here the CDR3 DNA reads TGCGCCAGCAGCCCCCTTGGGAGAGAGACCCAGTACTTC. Looking up the rest from reference TRBV5-1 and TRBJ2-5 gives the full variable domain: KAGVTQTPRYLIKTRGQQVTLSCSPISGHRSVSWYQQTPGQGLQFLFEYFSETQRNKGNFPGRFSGRQFSNSRSEMNVSTLELGDSALYLCASSPLGRETQYFGPGTRLLVL.

J is TRBJ2-7 and V is TRBV7-2, with a tentative D call TRBD2 (6 bases). The V gene lost 4 bases and the J gene lost 0 bases, with 16 bases spanning the gap. Germline values: CDR1 SGHTA, CDR2 FQGNSA. The CDR3 is 16 amino acids. The CDR3 DNA reads TGTGCCAGCAGCTCCCTATTTGCCGGGAGCTCCTACGAGCAGTACTTC. Translation gives CASSSLFAGSSYEQYF.

This rearrangement joins TRBV29-1 to TRBJ2-2; no clear D gene. Trimming took off 2 bases at V and 5 bases at J, with 9 bases between the two ends. Germline assignment: CDR1 SQVTM and CDR2 ANQGSEA. The CDR3 runs 13 residues. CDR3 nucleotide sequence: TGCAGCGTTGAACTCGGACGTACCGGGGAGCTGTTTTTT. The encoded protein is CSVELGRTGELFF.